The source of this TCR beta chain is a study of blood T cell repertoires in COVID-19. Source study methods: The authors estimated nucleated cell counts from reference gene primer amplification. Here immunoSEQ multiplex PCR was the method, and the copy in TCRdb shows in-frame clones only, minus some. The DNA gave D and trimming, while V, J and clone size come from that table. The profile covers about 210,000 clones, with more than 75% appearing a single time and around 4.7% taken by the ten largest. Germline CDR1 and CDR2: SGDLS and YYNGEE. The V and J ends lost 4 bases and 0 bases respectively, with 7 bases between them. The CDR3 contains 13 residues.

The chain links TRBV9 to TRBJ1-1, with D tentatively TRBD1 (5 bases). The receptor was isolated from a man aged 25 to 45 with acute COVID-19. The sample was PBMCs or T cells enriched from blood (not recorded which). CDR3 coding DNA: TGTGCCAGCAGCCAGACAGTGAACACTGAAGCTTTCTTT. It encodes CASSQTVNTEAFF. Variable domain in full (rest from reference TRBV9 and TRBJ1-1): DSGVTQTPKHLITATGQRVTLRCSPRSGDLSVYWYQQSLDQGLQFLIQYYNGEERAKGNILERFSAQQFPDLHSELNLSSLELGDSALYFCASSQTVNTEAFFGQGTRLTVV.